This T cell receptor beta chain is from a study of blood T cell repertoires in COVID-19. Study in general: PBMCs, B-cell-depleted T cells, or T cells provided the cDNA or gDNA that made up the material.

This clone has a handful of counts. In the authors' workflow: How many nucleated cells were present was estimated from reference gene primer amplification. Sequenced by immunoSEQ multiplex PCR; TCRdb stores in-frame clones only, minus some. That table furnishes V, J and clone size, whereas the DNA furnished D and trimming. This table has 25,000 to 35,000 clones, about 70% appearing once. This CDR3 has 13 amino acids. Trimming pared 5 bases from V and 5 bases from J, leaving 12 bases between. Per the germline V gene, CDR1 is SEHNR and CDR2 is FQNEAQ (reference sequence). The sequencing sample was made of peripheral blood. This clonotype was obtained from a human donor in a cohort sampled during active COVID-19. The chain is built from TRBV7-9 and TRBJ1-2; D not resolved. CDR3 sequence (DNA): TGTGCCAGCAGCCCCGGGAAGACGTATGGCTACACCTTC. Its translation: CASSPGKTYGYTF.